This T cell receptor (beta chain) originates from a study of blood T cell repertoires in COVID-19. Repertoires were generated with immunoSEQ multiplex PCR, while TCRdb's copy carries only in-frame clones and drops some. This table has 60,000 to 75,000 clones, approximately 79% appearing once. The germline CDR1 and CDR2 sequences are MNHEY and SVGAGI. The CDR3 contains 14 residues. Trimming removed 9 bases from V and 8 bases from J; junction bases left unmatched: 10. This clonotype was obtained from a woman between 70 and 85 years old with acute or convalescent COVID-19. The sample comprised peripheral blood. The chain employs TRBV6-5 and TRBJ2-1, with 10 bases matching TRBD2. The CDR3 DNA reads as TGTGCCAGTGCGTTAGCGGGGGGTGTATATGAGCAGTTCTTC. It specifies CASALAGGVYEQFF.